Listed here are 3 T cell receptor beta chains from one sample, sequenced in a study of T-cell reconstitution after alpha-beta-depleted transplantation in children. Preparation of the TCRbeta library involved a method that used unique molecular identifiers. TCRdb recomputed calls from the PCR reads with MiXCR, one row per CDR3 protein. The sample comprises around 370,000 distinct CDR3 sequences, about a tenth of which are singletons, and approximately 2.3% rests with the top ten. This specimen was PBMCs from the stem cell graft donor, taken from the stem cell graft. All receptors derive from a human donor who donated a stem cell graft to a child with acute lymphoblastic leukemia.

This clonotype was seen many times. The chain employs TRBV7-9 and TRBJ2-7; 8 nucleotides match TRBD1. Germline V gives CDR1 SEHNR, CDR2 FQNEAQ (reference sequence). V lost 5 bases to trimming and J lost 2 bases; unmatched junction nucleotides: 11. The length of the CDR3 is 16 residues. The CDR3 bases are TGTGCCAGCAGCCCCCCGGACAGGGCGATACCCTACGAGCAGTACTTC. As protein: CASSPPDRAIPYEQYF.

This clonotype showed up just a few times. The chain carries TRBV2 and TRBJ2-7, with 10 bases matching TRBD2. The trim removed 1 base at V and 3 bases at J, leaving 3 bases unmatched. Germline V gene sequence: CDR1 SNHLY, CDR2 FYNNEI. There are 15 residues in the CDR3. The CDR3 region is CASSEGLAGGYEQYF. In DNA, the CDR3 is TGTGCCAGCAGTGAAGGTTTAGCGGGAGGCTACGAGCAGTACTTC.

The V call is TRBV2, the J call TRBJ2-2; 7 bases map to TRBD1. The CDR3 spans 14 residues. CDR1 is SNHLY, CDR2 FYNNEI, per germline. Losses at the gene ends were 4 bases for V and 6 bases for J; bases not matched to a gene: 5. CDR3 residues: CASSADRASGELFF. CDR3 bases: TGTGCCAGCAGTGCAGACAGGGCATCCGGGGAGCTGTTTTTT.